This T cell receptor beta chain was captured by sequencing in a study of cytomegalovirus exposure and HLA in healthy donors. Primers: 60 Vbeta forward and 13 Jbeta reverse. Measured with immunoSEQ multiplex PCR; TCRdb has only the in-frame clones, and not every one. This table has roughly 130,000 clones, 74% appearing once. This CDR3 region has 16 residues. CDR1 is SGHNT, CDR2 YENEEA, per germline. The V and J ends lost 5 bases and 5 bases respectively, with 18 bases between them. This chain uses TRBV11-3 with TRBJ2-2; D might be TRBD1 (6 bases). This receptor was taken from a woman aged 45-59 years in good health and CMV-seropositive. What was sequenced was PBMCs. CDR3 sequence: CASSPTTGKGTGELFF. CDR3 nucleotides: TGTGCCAGCAGCCCTACGACAGGAAAGGGGACCGGGGAGCTGTTTTTT.